Listed below are T cell receptor beta chains from one sample, sequenced in a study of shared clonotypes between healthy human individuals. Some clones are missing from TCRdb's copy, which holds only in-frame ones; the method was immunoSEQ multiplex PCR. The sample shows around 2,000,000 clones, around 96% of them seen only once. The sequencing input was naive CD8+ T cells sorted from blood. The receptors were sampled from a man aged 18 to 35 in good health. Both conserved end residues are part of each CDR3. The D gene is left open where the match is weak. Some rows mark clone size as missing; the rest say once, few, many or name a class of expanded clone.

cdr3_aa: CASSTGTIGVEQYF
cdr3_nt: TGTGCCAGCAGTACCGGGACAATCGGGGTGGAGCAGTACTTC
d_call: NA
v_call: TRBV2
j_call: TRBJ2-7
clone_size: NA

cdr3_aa: CASSDYQGEAFF
cdr3_nt: TGTGCCAGCAGTGATTATCAAGGGGAAGCTTTCTTT
d_call: NA
v_call: TRBV6-4
j_call: TRBJ1-1
clone_size: NA

cdr3_aa: CASKVDTEAFF
cdr3_nt: TGTGCCAGCAAGGTTGACACTGAAGCTTTCTTT
d_call: NA
v_call: TRBV7-9
j_call: TRBJ1-1
clone_size: NA

cdr3_aa: CASSLDLRGVFETQYF
cdr3_nt: TGCGCCAGCAGCTTGGACCTCAGGGGTGTGTTCGAGACCCAGTACTTC
d_call: NA
v_call: TRBV5-1
j_call: TRBJ2-5
clone_size: NA

cdr3_aa: CASSEAPAEIQETQYF
cdr3_nt: TGTGCCAGCAGCGAGGCCCCAGCGGAGATACAAGAGACCCAGTACTTC
d_call: NA
v_call: TRBV9
j_call: TRBJ2-5
clone_size: NA

cdr3_aa: CASSYSGTAIKYF
cdr3_nt: TGTGCCAGCAGTTACAGCGGGACGGCTATCAAGTATTTT
d_call: TRBD2
v_call: TRBV6-5
j_call: TRBJ2-3
clone_size: NA

cdr3_aa: CASSLYLGAREKLFF
cdr3_nt: TGTGCCAGCAGTTTATATCTGGGGGCGCGAGAAAAACTGTTTTTT
d_call: NA
v_call: TRBV27
j_call: TRBJ1-4
clone_size: NA

cdr3_aa: CASSLLRGRGASTDTQYF
cdr3_nt: TGTGCCAGCAGTTTACTGCGCGGGAGGGGGGCCTCCACAGATACGCAGTATTTT
d_call: TRBD2
v_call: TRBV27
j_call: TRBJ2-3
clone_size: NA

cdr3_aa: CASSGGVRLQETQYF
cdr3_nt: TGTGCCAGCAGCGGCGGGGTCCGACTCCAAGAGACCCAGTACTTC
d_call: NA
v_call: TRBV5-6
j_call: TRBJ2-5
clone_size: NA

cdr3_aa: CASSAPGTLLGEQFF
cdr3_nt: TGTGCCAGCAGCGCCCCCGGGACGTTACTTGGTGAGCAGTTCTTC
d_call: NA
v_call: TRBV9
j_call: TRBJ2-1
clone_size: once

cdr3_aa: CASSDGLAEVREQFF
cdr3_nt: TGTGCCAGCAGTGACGGACTAGCGGAAGTACGTGAGCAGTTCTTC
d_call: TRBD2
v_call: TRBV25-1
j_call: TRBJ2-1
clone_size: NA

cdr3_aa: CASSGGLAGYEQYF
cdr3_nt: TGTGCCAGTAGTGGGGGACTAGCGGGCTACGAGCAGTACTTC
d_call: TRBD2
v_call: TRBV19
j_call: TRBJ2-7
clone_size: NA

cdr3_aa: CASSPYPGLAGVLQETQYF
cdr3_nt: TGTGCCAGCAGTCCTTACCCGGGACTAGCGGGGGTCCTACAAGAGACCCAGTACTTC
d_call: TRBD2
v_call: TRBV7-6
j_call: TRBJ2-5
clone_size: NA

cdr3_aa: CASRGTEYSNQPQHF
cdr3_nt: TGTGCCAGCAGAGGGACGGAGTATAGCAATCAGCCCCAGCATTTT
d_call: NA
v_call: TRBV2
j_call: TRBJ1-5
clone_size: NA

cdr3_aa: CASSLGRGNSYEQYF
cdr3_nt: TGTGCCAGCAGTTTAGGGCGGGGCAACTCCTACGAGCAGTACTTC
d_call: NA
v_call: TRBV28
j_call: TRBJ2-7
clone_size: few

cdr3_aa: CASSLGSNEQYF
cdr3_nt: TGTGCCAGCAGCTTGGGATCAAACGAGCAGTACTTC
d_call: NA
v_call: TRBV5-6
j_call: TRBJ2-7
clone_size: NA

cdr3_aa: CASSLTGTTNSNQPQHF
cdr3_nt: TGTGCCAGCAGCTTAACGGGTACGACTAATAGCAATCAGCCCCAGCATTTT
d_call: NA
v_call: TRBV9
j_call: TRBJ1-5
clone_size: NA

cdr3_aa: CASSQEGLAGDPSTDTQYF
cdr3_nt: TGTGCCAGCAGCCAAGAGGGACTAGCGGGGGACCCCAGCACAGATACGCAGTATTTT
d_call: TRBD2
v_call: TRBV14
j_call: TRBJ2-3
clone_size: NA

cdr3_aa: CASSLAGLLNTGELFF
cdr3_nt: TGTGCCAGCAGCTTAGCGGGACTGTTGAACACCGGGGAGCTGTTTTTT
d_call: NA
v_call: TRBV7-9
j_call: TRBJ2-2
clone_size: NA

cdr3_aa: CASTNGGVIQYF
cdr3_nt: TGTGCCAGCACGAACGGCGGAGTGATTCAGTACTTC
d_call: NA
v_call: TRBV7-9
j_call: TRBJ2-4
clone_size: NA

cdr3_aa: CASSAYRTPGEQFF
cdr3_nt: TGTGCCAGCAGTGCATACCGGACTCCTGGGGAGCAGTTCTTC
d_call: NA
v_call: TRBV6-1
j_call: TRBJ2-1
clone_size: once

cdr3_aa: CASSETQGRSYEQYF
cdr3_nt: TGTGCCAGCAGTGAAACCCAGGGTCGCTCCTACGAGCAGTACTTC
d_call: NA
v_call: TRBV6-1
j_call: TRBJ2-7
clone_size: NA

cdr3_aa: CASSSPGTYEQYF
cdr3_nt: TGTGCCAGCAGCTCCCCGGGGACCTACGAGCAGTACTTC
d_call: NA
v_call: TRBV7-9
j_call: TRBJ2-7
clone_size: NA

cdr3_aa: CASSRLAGEETQYF
cdr3_nt: TGCGCCAGCAGCAGATTAGCGGGGGAAGAGACCCAGTACTTC
d_call: TRBD2
v_call: TRBV5-1
j_call: TRBJ2-5
clone_size: NA

cdr3_aa: CASSPGLSEQYF
cdr3_nt: TGTGCCAGCAGCCCCGGTTTAAGCGAGCAGTACTTC
d_call: NA
v_call: TRBV6-5
j_call: TRBJ2-7
clone_size: NA

cdr3_aa: CASSLVGTGYEQYF
cdr3_nt: TGTGCCAGCAGCTTAGTCGGGACCGGTTACGAGCAGTACTTC
d_call: NA
v_call: TRBV11-2
j_call: TRBJ2-7
clone_size: once

cdr3_aa: CASTLGPATNYGYTF
cdr3_nt: TGTGCCAGCACCCTCGGACCCGCAACTAACTATGGCTACACCTTC
d_call: NA
v_call: TRBV7-2
j_call: TRBJ1-2
clone_size: NA

cdr3_aa: CASSLQGFETQYF
cdr3_nt: TGTGCCAGCAGTCTACAGGGGTTTGAGACCCAGTACTTC
d_call: TRBD1
v_call: TRBV25-1
j_call: TRBJ2-5
clone_size: NA

cdr3_aa: CASSSGQGAFVAQHF
cdr3_nt: TGTGCCAGCAGTTCCGGACAGGGGGCATTTGTGGCCCAGCATTTT
d_call: TRBD1
v_call: TRBV27
j_call: TRBJ1-5
clone_size: NA

cdr3_aa: CASRAGQGSYNEQFF
cdr3_nt: TGTGCCAGCAGGGCGGGACAGGGGTCCTACAATGAGCAGTTCTTC
d_call: TRBD1
v_call: TRBV27
j_call: TRBJ2-1
clone_size: NA

cdr3_aa: CATLAGNTEAFF
cdr3_nt: TGTGCCACCCTGGCCGGGAACACTGAAGCTTTCTTT
d_call: NA
v_call: TRBV6-5
j_call: TRBJ1-1
clone_size: NA

cdr3_aa: CASSLGQNQPQHF
cdr3_nt: TGTGCCAGCAGTCTAGGACAGAATCAGCCCCAGCATTTT
d_call: NA
v_call: TRBV28
j_call: TRBJ1-5
clone_size: NA

cdr3_aa: CAWSVGYEQYF
cdr3_nt: TGTGCCTGGAGTGTCGGATACGAGCAGTACTTC
d_call: NA
v_call: TRBV30
j_call: TRBJ2-7
clone_size: NA

cdr3_aa: CASSHDSSYEQYF
cdr3_nt: TGTGCCAGCAGCCACGACAGCTCCTACGAGCAGTACTTC
d_call: NA
v_call: TRBV11-2
j_call: TRBJ2-7
clone_size: NA

cdr3_aa: CASSQGLGGEQYF
cdr3_nt: TGTGCCAGCAGCCAAGGACTGGGAGGCGAGCAGTACTTC
d_call: NA
v_call: TRBV7-9
j_call: TRBJ2-7
clone_size: NA

cdr3_aa: CASSLSRIRGETYEQYF
cdr3_nt: TGTGCCAGCAGTTTATCCCGAATACGGGGGGAAACCTACGAGCAGTACTTC
d_call: TRBD2
v_call: TRBV28
j_call: TRBJ2-7
clone_size: NA

cdr3_aa: CASSLENTEAFF
cdr3_nt: TGTGCCAGCAGCTTGGAAAACACTGAAGCTTTCTTT
d_call: NA
v_call: TRBV7-9
j_call: TRBJ1-1
clone_size: NA

cdr3_aa: CASSQESGWEQYF
cdr3_nt: TGCGCCAGCAGCCAAGAATCCGGGTGGGAGCAGTACTTC
d_call: NA
v_call: TRBV4-1
j_call: TRBJ2-7
clone_size: NA

cdr3_aa: CASSQATVPLGEQFF
cdr3_nt: TGCGCCAGCAGCCAAGCCACGGTCCCGTTGGGTGAGCAGTTCTTC
d_call: NA
v_call: TRBV4-1
j_call: TRBJ2-1
clone_size: NA

cdr3_aa: CASSQGTANYGYTF
cdr3_nt: TGTGCCAGCAGCCAAGGGACGGCAAACTATGGCTACACCTTC
d_call: NA
v_call: TRBV4-2
j_call: TRBJ1-2
clone_size: NA

cdr3_aa: CATGTGVSYTF
cdr3_nt: TGTGCCACGGGGACAGGGGTCAGCTACACCTTC
d_call: TRBD1
v_call: TRBV6-5
j_call: TRBJ1-2
clone_size: NA

cdr3_aa: CASKDFTDTQYF
cdr3_nt: TGCGCCAGCAAGGATTTCACAGATACGCAGTATTTT
d_call: NA
v_call: TRBV10-2
j_call: TRBJ2-3
clone_size: NA

cdr3_aa: CASSRGHTSAGELFF
cdr3_nt: TGTGCCAGCAGTCGGGGACACACAAGCGCCGGGGAGCTGTTTTTT
d_call: NA
v_call: TRBV6-5
j_call: TRBJ2-2
clone_size: NA

cdr3_aa: CASSHENEQFF
cdr3_nt: TGTGCCAGCAGCCACGAAAATGAGCAGTTCTTC
d_call: NA
v_call: TRBV28
j_call: TRBJ2-1
clone_size: once

cdr3_aa: CASPPDSFNQPQHF
cdr3_nt: TGTGCCAGCCCACCGGACAGCTTCAATCAGCCCCAGCATTTT
d_call: NA
v_call: TRBV7-4
j_call: TRBJ1-5
clone_size: NA

cdr3_aa: CASSRWDRELFF
cdr3_nt: TGTGCCAGCAGCCGTTGGGACAGGGAACTGTTTTTT
d_call: TRBD1
v_call: TRBV6-1
j_call: TRBJ1-4
clone_size: NA

cdr3_aa: CASSLDPSTQYF
cdr3_nt: TGTGCCAGCAGCTTGGACCCCAGTACCCAGTACTTC
d_call: NA
v_call: TRBV7-9
j_call: TRBJ2-5
clone_size: once

cdr3_aa: CASSQAQGYEQYF
cdr3_nt: TGCGCCAGCAGCCAAGCACAGGGATACGAGCAGTACTTC
d_call: NA
v_call: TRBV4-3
j_call: TRBJ2-7
clone_size: NA

cdr3_aa: CASSIYRESSEEKLFF
cdr3_nt: TGTGCCAGCAGTATCTACAGGGAGTCGTCGGAAGAAAAACTGTTTTTT
d_call: NA
v_call: TRBV28
j_call: TRBJ1-4
clone_size: once

cdr3_aa: CSVSETGHYEQYF
cdr3_nt: TGCAGCGTCTCCGAGACAGGGCACTACGAGCAGTACTTC
d_call: TRBD1
v_call: TRBV29-1
j_call: TRBJ2-7
clone_size: NA

cdr3_aa: CSVEGPMDSPSSYNEQFF
cdr3_nt: TGCAGCGTTGAAGGACCTATGGACAGTCCAAGCTCCTACAATGAGCAGTTCTTC
d_call: NA
v_call: TRBV29-1
j_call: TRBJ2-1
clone_size: NA

cdr3_aa: CASSQEGYNEQFF
cdr3_nt: TGCGCCAGCAGCCAAGAAGGATACAATGAGCAGTTCTTC
d_call: NA
v_call: TRBV4-3
j_call: TRBJ2-1
clone_size: once

cdr3_aa: CASSDQVSDGYTF
cdr3_nt: TGTGCCAGCAGTGATCAGGTCTCCGATGGCTACACCTTC
d_call: NA
v_call: TRBV25-1
j_call: TRBJ1-2
clone_size: NA